Detailed here is one T cell receptor beta chain. Its antigen is not identified. These data are taken from a study of shared clonotypes between healthy human individuals. It was CD45RO-negative cells, positively selected for CCR7, that made up naive CD8 cells, with terminally differentiated effector memory CD45RA+ cells excluded. Overall study results and limits: What limited the represented genetic and exposure-history diversity was the small number of donors. Collection of samples was limited to blood; tissue repertoires likely differ. About 5% was the fraction of naive CD4 clonotypes found shared across four donors.

Here immunoSEQ multiplex PCR was the method, and the copy in TCRdb shows in-frame clones only, minus some. The repertoire holds about 2,200,000 clones, with around 93% as singletons. The CDR3 contains 13 residues. From germline, CDR1 is SGHDT and CDR2 YYEEEE. V shed 2 bases and J shed 8 bases, with 13 bases lying between them. This clonotype originated in a man between 18 and 35 years old in good health. Some clones in this sample may be carry-over from other donors' samples. V usage is TRBV5-6 and J usage is TRBJ1-1; D is unclear. The sequenced sample consisted of naive CD8+ T cells from PBMCs. CDR3 coding DNA: TGTGCCAGCAGCTTCCTCGACACCCGAGAAGCTTTCTTT. It translates to CASSFLDTREAFF. Full variable domain (missing parts from reference TRBV5-6 and TRBJ1-1): DAGVTQSPTHLIKTRGQQVTLRCSPKSGHDTVSWYQQALGQGPQFIFQYYEEEERQRGNFPDRFSGHQFPNYSSELNVNALLLGDSALYLCASSFLDTREAFFGQGTRLTVV.